This TCR beta chain was obtained from a study of T cells in Graves' hyperthyroidism and ophthalmopathy. The study, taken as a whole, reports: Model predictions of ophthalmopathy came a median approximately 6.2 months before onset. Clonotypes that were expanded in thyroid above 0.001 mostly appeared in blood too. Ophthalmopathy could be told apart from stable hyperthyroidism with a 13 V-J model.

CDR1 MNHNS and CDR2 SASEGT come from the germline V gene. With 6 bases removed from V and 2 bases from J, the gap between germline ends came to 17 bases. The CDR3 has 15 residues. Based on clinical symptoms, serum thyroxine and TRAb, thyroid ultrasound and orbital computed tomography, diagnoses were reached. Of note for this clonotype: The antigen remains undetermined.

Researchers took RNA transcripts and amplified the TCR beta CDR3 regions from them. HTBI primers drove first-round RT-PCR of the TCR CDR3. TCRdb reanalysed the multiplex PCR reads using MiXCR and keeps one entry per CDR3 protein. The table has approximately 350,000 distinct CDR3 sequences, 12% to 15% seen once; the top ten hold roughly 20%. The chain is built from TRBV6-1 and TRBJ2-7; TRBD2 might be the D (5 bases). Sequencing input: blood. This clonotype was sampled from a woman aged 60 to 75 with Graves' ophthalmopathy. For the CDR3, the DNA is TGTGCCAGCAGGGCGGGCGGTGGGGTTACCTACGAGCAGTACTTC. Translated: CASRAGGGVTYEQYF.